The source of this TCR beta chain is a study of T-cell memory formation after mild COVID-19. Study-level background: TCR clusters showed largely donor specificity. Findings and caveats of the study: Later expanders leaned CD4+, whereas clones that contracted between day 15 and 85 were balanced CD4/CD8.

The CDR3 spans 14 residues. Trimming left V 8 bases short and J 8 bases short, with 22 bases between. Per germline, CDR1 SQVTM and CDR2 ANQGSEA. Notes on this clonotype: Its antigen is currently unknown.

Each CDR3 protein gets one entry after TCRdb re-called the 5' RACE reads with MiXCR. In the table there are about 190,000 distinct CDR3 sequences, 20% to 25% of which are singletons. Specimen: PBMCs or a T cell subset sorted from them (not recorded which). V is TRBV29-1 and J is TRBJ2-1, with no clear D. This receptor was obtained from an adult woman who had mild COVID-19 (a few samples of this study predate the infection). Cell type and time point are not known. The CDR3 reads CSFGWAKKMDEQFF. CDR3 bases: TGCAGCTTTGGGTGGGCAAAGAAGATGGATGAGCAGTTCTTC.